A selection of T cell receptor beta chains follows, all from one sample in a study of STAT5B mutations in CD4+ large granular lymphocyte leukemia. TCRdb keeps only in-frame clones here, not all; method: immunoSEQ multiplex PCR. The sample lists tens of thousands of clones, roughly 79% occurring once. The specimen was CD4+ T cells from blood buffy coats. These receptors all come from a human donor in good health. The CDR3 runs from the conserved cysteine through the conserved F or W. The D gene is left open where the match is weak. Rows give clone size only sometimes, using once, few, many, or a class for an expanded clone.

j_gene	v_gene	d_gene	abundance	CDR3aa	CDR3nt
TRBJ2-1	TRBV20-1	TRBD2	NA	CSAPSGKGQFF	TGCAGTGCTCCGAGCGGGAAGGGGCAGTTCTTC
TRBJ2-1	TRBV7-6	NA	NA	CASSLAQGGSNEQFF	TGTGCCAGCAGCTTAGCACAGGGAGGAAGCAATGAGCAGTTCTTC
TRBJ2-2	TRBV5-4	TRBD2	few	CASSLGPLLAGGTGELFF	TGTGCCAGCAGCTTGGGACCCCTCCTAGCGGGGGGAACCGGGGAGCTGTTTTTT
TRBJ2-7	TRBV6-6	NA	few	CASSPTRAPSYEQYF	TGTGCCAGCAGCCCAACACGGGCCCCATCCTACGAGCAGTACTTC
TRBJ1-1	TRBV6-6	TRBD1	NA	CASSSGTVGNTEAFF	TGTGCCAGCAGCTCCGGGACAGTGGGGAACACTGAAGCTTTCTTT
TRBJ1-6	TRBV2	NA	NA	CASRDFWRNSPLHF	TGTGCCAGCAGGGATTTCTGGAGGAATTCACCCCTCCACTTT
TRBJ2-3	TRBV13	TRBD2	NA	CASSFSKLAGGWVDTQYF	TGTGCCAGCAGCTTTAGTAAACTAGCGGGAGGTTGGGTGGATACGCAGTATTTT
TRBJ2-1	TRBV25-1	NA	NA	CASSGQQNYYNEQFF	TGTGCCAGCAGTGGGCAACAAAATTACTACAATGAGCAGTTCTTC
TRBJ2-7	TRBV7-2	TRBD1	NA	CASSSHSGTEEKQYF	TGTGCCAGCAGCTCACACTCCGGGACAGAAGAAAAGCAGTACTTC
TRBJ1-4	TRBV6-6	NA	NA	CAVGLVNEKLFF	TGTGCCGTGGGGCTGGTTAATGAAAAACTGTTTTTT
TRBJ2-3	TRBV5-1	NA	NA	CASSFTSTSPTTDTQYF	TGCGCCAGCAGCTTCACCTCTACTAGCCCTACCACAGATACGCAGTATTTT
TRBJ1-5	TRBV6-5	NA	NA	CASSYGGYGEPQHF	TGTGCCAGCAGTTACGGGGGATATGGGGAGCCCCAGCATTTT
TRBJ2-7	TRBV9	TRBD1	NA	CASSVGGQGISYEQYF	TGTGCCAGCAGCGTCGGTGGACAGGGGATCTCCTACGAGCAGTACTTC
TRBJ1-2	TRBV18	NA	NA	CASSPVNYGYTF	TGTGCCAGCTCACCAGTTAACTATGGCTACACCTTC
TRBJ1-3	TRBV11-2	NA	NA	CASSLNTGSSGNTIYF	TGTGCCAGCAGCTTAAACACAGGGTCTTCTGGAAACACCATATATTTT
TRBJ2-2	TRBV7-9	TRBD2	NA	CASSSGLAGGIGELFF	TGTGCCAGCAGCTCAGGACTAGCGGGAGGTATCGGGGAGCTGTTTTTT
TRBJ2-5	TRBV5-1	NA	NA	CASSLGPIAGGTQYF	TGCGCCAGCAGCTTGGGCCCGATTGCCGGTGGGACCCAGTACTTC
TRBJ1-3	TRBV9	TRBD1	once	CASSVVGTDSGNTIYF	TGTGCCAGCAGCGTAGTAGGGACAGACTCTGGAAACACCATATATTTT
TRBJ1-2	TRBV28	NA	NA	CASSTDPGRGGYTF	TGTGCCAGCAGTACGGACCCTGGTCGAGGCGGCTACACCTTC
TRBJ2-6	TRBV7-2	NA	NA	CASSLGVGGANVLTF	TGTGCCAGCAGCTTAGGGGTAGGTGGGGCCAACGTCCTGACTTTC
TRBJ2-5	TRBV14	TRBD2	NA	CASSQVGGLAVETQYF	TGTGCCAGCAGCCAAGTAGGTGGGCTAGCGGTTGAGACCCAGTACTTC
TRBJ1-4	TRBV5-1	NA	NA	CASSLGATNEKLFF	TGCGCCAGCAGCTTGGGTGCAACTAATGAAAAACTGTTTTTT
TRBJ2-1	TRBV19	TRBD2	NA	CASSYGGDEQFF	TGTGCCAGTAGTTACGGGGGGGATGAGCAGTTCTTC